The 24 T cell receptor beta chains below were found in one sample sequenced in a study of T cell responses to AZD1222 COVID-19 vaccine. The table came from immunoSEQ multiplex PCR; TCRdb's copy has only in-frame clones and leaves some out. The repertoire includes some 200,000 clones, over 80% of them detected once, and about 6.1% sits in the top ten. This material consisted of peripheral blood, taken on day 0 of AZD1222 vaccination. These receptors came from an adult in good health.

This sequence joins TRBV27 and TRBJ2-7; 11 nucleotides agree with TRBD2. This CDR3 has 13 residues. CDR1 and CDR2 from the germline V gene are MNHEY and SMNVEV (reference sequence). Losses at the gene ends were 8 bases for V and 3 bases for J; bases not matched to a gene: 3. This CDR3 is CASRLAGSYEQYF. The DNA for the CDR3 is TGTGCCAGCCGACTAGCGGGGAGCTACGAGCAGTACTTC.

The chain has TRBV11-2 and TRBJ1-4; TRBD1 agrees at 9 bases. J lost 4 bases, V lost 5 bases, and 2 bases had no gene match. The CDR3 extends over 14 amino acids. Germline-derived CDR1 and CDR2 are SGHAT and FQNNGV. CDR3 in DNA: TGTGCCAGCAGCCAGGACAGGGGTAATGAAAAACTGTTTTTT. Residues: CASSQDRGNEKLFF. Full variable domain (missing parts from reference TRBV11-2 and TRBJ1-4): EAGVAQSPRYKIIEKRQSVAFWCNPISGHATLYWYQQILGQGPKLLIQFQNNGVVDDSQLPKDRFSAERLKGVDSTLKIQPAKLEDSAVYLCASSQDRGNEKLFFGSGTQLSVL.

This clone appeared a single time. The chain combines TRBV6-2 or TRBV6-3 with TRBJ2-3, with TRBD2 as a possible D gene (6 bases). V lost 5 bases to trimming and J lost 4 bases, with 10 bases between them. In germline, CDR1 is MNHEY, CDR2 SVGEGT. The CDR3 runs to 13 residues. The CDR3 nucleotides read TGTGCCAGCAGTGCAGCGGGTGCAGATACGCAGTATTTT. Its protein is CASSAAGADTQYF.

The chain couples TRBV5-1 to TRBJ1-6, with D perhaps matching TRBD1 (5 bases). Germline assignment: CDR1 SGHRS and CDR2 YFSETQ. The CDR3 is made up of 15 amino acids. Trimming took off 0 bases at V and 7 bases at J, with 11 bases between the two ends. In DNA, the CDR3 is TGCGCCAGCAGCTTGGAGGGCAGGGAAAATTCACCCCTCCACTTT. Amino acids: CASSLEGRENSPLHF.

The rearrangement links TRBV7-9 to TRBJ1-2; TRBD1 matches 7 bases. Germline CDR1 and CDR2: SEHNR and FQNEAQ (reference sequence). This CDR3 has 14 residues. The ends lost 5 bases at V and 8 bases at J; junction bases unmatched: 11. The CDR3 protein is CASSLQGTLGGYTF. CDR3 in DNA: TGTGCCAGCAGCCTACAGGGGACTTTGGGGGGCTACACCTTC.

The chain recombines TRBV10-3 with TRBJ1-6; weak D call: TRBD1 (5 bases). The CDR3 runs to 16 residues. The germline V gene encodes CDR1 ENHRY and CDR2 SYGVKD. V was trimmed by 10 bases and J by 6 bases, leaving 22 bases between them. The DNA for the CDR3 is TGTGCCACCGCGGAGGATTTGGGGGGTAGTAATTCACCCCTCCACTTT. Residues: CATAEDLGGSNSPLHF.

V gene TRBV7-2 combines with J gene TRBJ1-3; possible D gene TRBD1, 5 bases. The V gene lost 2 bases and the J gene lost 1 base, with 6 bases spanning the gap. Germline V gives CDR1 SGHTA, CDR2 FQGNSA. This CDR3 contains 14 residues. The CDR3 sequence: CASSLRQSGNTIYF. The CDR3 bases are TGTGCCAGCAGCTTACGACAGTCTGGAAACACCATATATTTT.

J is TRBJ1-2 and V is TRBV10-1, with 7 bases lining up with TRBD1. CDR1 and CDR2 (germline): WNHNN, SYGVQD (reference sequence). The ends lost 5 bases at V and 4 bases at J; junction bases unmatched: 10. The CDR3 is 15 residues long. The CDR3 reads CASSNDRESSYGYTF. The CDR3 DNA follows: TGCGCCAGCAGTAACGACAGGGAATCCTCCTATGGCTACACCTTC.

The V and J genes are TRBV19 and TRBJ1-2; weak D call: TRBD1 (5 bases). The V end lost 8 bases, the J end lost 4 bases, and 14 bases lay between the germline ends. The CDR3 consists of 13 residues. Germline V gene sequence: CDR1 LNHDA, CDR2 SQIVND (reference sequence). The DNA for the CDR3 is TGTGCCAGTCAGATCCGGGGCCTCTATGGCTACACCTTC. Protein product: CASQIRGLYGYTF.

The chain has TRBV29-1 and TRBJ2-3; TRBD2 aligns across 9 bases. Germline loops: CDR1 SQVTM, CDR2 ANQGSEA. With 4 bases clipped from V and 6 bases from J, the junction kept 8 bases outside the gene matches. The CDR3 consists of 14 residues. Written as DNA, the CDR3 is TGCAGCGTTGCCCTAGCGGGATTAACCGATACGCAGTATTTT. The encoded protein is CSVALAGLTDTQYF.

A few counts support this clone. V and J are TRBV5-5 and TRBJ1-6; 9 positions agree with TRBD1. The CDR3 has 16 amino acids. The V gene end was trimmed by 5 bases and the J gene end by 3 bases; junction bases not matched to a gene: 6. Looked up from germline, CDR1 is SGHKS and CDR2 is YYEKEE (reference sequence). The CDR3 DNA is TGTGCCAGCAGTCCCCTGGGACAGGGCTATAATTCACCCCTCCACTTT. Translating gives CASSPLGQGYNSPLHF.

V usage is TRBV10-2 and J usage is TRBJ1-2, with D hard to call. The CDR3 extends over 13 amino acids. The V end lost 3 bases, the J end lost 4 bases, and 9 bases lay between the germline ends. Germline V gene lookup returns CDR1 WSHSY and CDR2 SAAADI. The CDR3 nucleotides read TGCGCCAGCAGTGATGGAGGCCGCTATGGCTACACCTTC. Its protein is CASSDGGRYGYTF.

The chain combines TRBV30 with TRBJ2-1; D unresolved. V was trimmed by 0 bases and J by 8 bases, leaving 11 bases between them. This CDR3 has 13 amino acids. In germline, CDR1 is GTSNPN, CDR2 SVGIG (reference sequence). In DNA, the CDR3 is TGTGCCTGGAGTGTCGAGATGTTGGATGAGCAGTTCTTC. Its protein product is CAWSVEMLDEQFF.

Turning to this clone: Its ends do not fully match the called genes, so a read error is possible. This chain links TRBV7-7 with TRBJ1-3; D might be TRBD1 (6 bases). CDR3 size: 17 residues. Germline V gene sequence: CDR1 SSHAT, CDR2 FNYEAQ (reference sequence). The CDR3 here is CASSTAKGGVLRNTIYF. The CDR3 bases are TGTGCTAGCAGCACCGCCAAAGGGGGGGTGTTAAGAAACACCATATATTTT.

About this clone itself: A read error may account for a junction end that differs from germline. V is TRBV27 and J is TRBJ2-7; 11 bases agree with TRBD1. Germline V gene data show CDR1 as MNHEY and CDR2 as SMNVEV (reference sequence). This CDR3 is built from 15 residues. CDR3 region: CASSSTGTGGYVQYF. The CDR3 coding sequence is TGTGCCAGCAGTTCAACAGGGACAGGGGGGTACGTGCAGTACTTC.

The chain is built from TRBV3-1 (or the pseudogene TRBV3-2) and TRBJ1-3; D ambiguous. Germline CDR1 and CDR2: LGHDT and YNNKEL (reference sequence). Trimming shortened V by 0 bases and J by 0 bases, and 12 bases separated the two germline ends. This CDR3 is 17 amino acids long. CDR3 amino acids: CASSQEIAYFSGNTIYF. DNA for the CDR3: TGTGCCAGCAGCCAAGAAATTGCCTACTTCTCTGGAAACACCATATATTTT.

The table lists this clone with a count of one. The chain links TRBV30 to TRBJ2-7, with D perhaps TRBD2 (5 bases). Germline CDR1 and CDR2: GTSNPN and SVGIG (reference sequence). The CDR3 sequence is 13 residues long. V was pared by 0 bases and J by 0 bases, with 6 bases between. The DNA of the CDR3 is TGTGCCTGGAGTGTACGGGACTCCTACGAGCAGTACTTC. This gives the protein CAWSVRDSYEQYF.

V is TRBV19 and J is TRBJ1-3, with 9 bases that match TRBD1. The CDR3 sequence is 13 residues long. The trim removed 8 bases at V and 8 bases at J, leaving 7 bases unmatched. Germline V gene lookup returns CDR1 LNHDA and CDR2 SQIVND (reference sequence). The CDR3 DNA sequence: TGTGCCAGTTCGACAGGGGGTGTGTACACCATATATTTT. Its protein is CASSTGGVYTIYF.

The chain carries TRBV6-5 and TRBJ2-2; 11 bases agree with TRBD1. The CDR3 is 16 residues long. Trimming at V came to 2 bases and at J to 6 bases, leaving 5 bases not matched to a gene. Germline lookup yields CDR1 MNHEY and CDR2 SVGAGI. The CDR3 here is CASSYPGQGGAGELFF. The DNA for the CDR3 is TGTGCCAGCAGTTACCCGGGACAGGGGGGGGCCGGGGAGCTGTTTTTT.

The V call is TRBV6-5, the J call TRBJ1-2; TRBD1 is a possible D gene (6 bases). CDR1 is MNHEY and CDR2 is SVGAGI in the germline V gene. The CDR3 consists of 16 residues. The germline V and J ends were trimmed by 2 bases and 5 bases, with 18 bases remaining between them. The CDR3 reads CASSYQATGTHYGYTF. The CDR3 DNA sequence: TGTGCCAGCAGTTACCAAGCTACCGGGACACATTATGGCTACACCTTC.

The J gene is TRBJ1-5, the V gene TRBV28, with a tentative D call TRBD1 (6 bases). Germline assignment: CDR1 MDHEN and CDR2 SYDVKM. Trimming stripped 8 bases from V and 3 bases from J, with 11 bases between. The CDR3 totals 13 residues. The chain's CDR3 is CASLTGLNQPQHF. The DNA of the CDR3 is TGTGCCAGCTTAACAGGGCTCAATCAGCCCCAGCATTTT.

The J gene is TRBJ2-7, the V gene TRBV6-2 or TRBV6-3; D possibly matches TRBD1 or TRBD2 (5 bases each). The CDR3 contains 17 residues. Germline CDR1 MNHEY, CDR2 SVGEGT. V was shortened by 1 base and J by 0 bases, with 16 bases between the two germline ends. As DNA, the CDR3 is TGTGCCAGCAGTTACTTACTAGGGGTGCCCCTCTCCTACGAGCAGTACTTC. Translating gives CASSYLLGVPLSYEQYF.

The chain employs TRBV28 and TRBJ2-7; 9 nucleotides line up with TRBD2. Germline CDR1 and CDR2: MDHEN and SYDVKM. After removal of 5 bases from V and 4 bases from J, the junction contained 9 bases not matched to a gene. This CDR3 region has 15 residues. The CDR3 sequence: CASSTYSGRRYEQYF. CDR3 DNA: TGTGCCAGCAGTACTTATAGCGGGAGACGGTACGAGCAGTACTTC.

The J gene is TRBJ2-3, the V gene TRBV5-4; 12 positions match TRBD2. Germline lookup yields CDR1 SGHNT and CDR2 YYREEE (reference sequence). The CDR3 sequence is 19 residues long. With 0 bases clipped from V and 0 bases from J, the junction kept 8 bases outside the gene matches. CDR3 protein: CASSLEGLAGGISTDTQYF. For the CDR3, the DNA is TGTGCCAGCAGCTTGGAAGGCCTAGCGGGGGGGATAAGCACAGATACGCAGTATTTT. The whole variable domain, filled in from reference TRBV5-4 and TRBJ2-3, reads ETGVTQSPTHLIKTRGQQVTLRCSSQSGHNTVSWYQQALGQGPQFIFQYYREEENGRGNFPPRFSGLQFPNYSSELNVNALELDDSALYLCASSLEGLAGGISTDTQYFGPGTRLTVL.